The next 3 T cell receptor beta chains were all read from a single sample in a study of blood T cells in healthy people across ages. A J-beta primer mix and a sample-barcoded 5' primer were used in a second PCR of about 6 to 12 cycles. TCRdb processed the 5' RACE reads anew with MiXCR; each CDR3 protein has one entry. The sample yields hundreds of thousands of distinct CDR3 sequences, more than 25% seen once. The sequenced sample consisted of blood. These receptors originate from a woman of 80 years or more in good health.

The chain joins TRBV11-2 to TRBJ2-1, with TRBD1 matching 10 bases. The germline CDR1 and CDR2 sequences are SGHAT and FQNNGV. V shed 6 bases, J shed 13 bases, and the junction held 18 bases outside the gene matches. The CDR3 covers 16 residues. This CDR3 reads CASSPPGQGMRETQFF. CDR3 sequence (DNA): TGTGCCAGCAGTCCACCGGGACAGGGGATGAGGGAGACCCAGTTCTTC.

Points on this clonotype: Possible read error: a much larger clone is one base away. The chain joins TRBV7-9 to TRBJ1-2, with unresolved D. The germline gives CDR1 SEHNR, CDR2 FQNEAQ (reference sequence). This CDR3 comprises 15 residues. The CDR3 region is CASNLEKGIGYGYTF. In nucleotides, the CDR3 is TGTGCCAGCAACTTAGAAAAGGGTATCGGATATGGCTACACCTTC.

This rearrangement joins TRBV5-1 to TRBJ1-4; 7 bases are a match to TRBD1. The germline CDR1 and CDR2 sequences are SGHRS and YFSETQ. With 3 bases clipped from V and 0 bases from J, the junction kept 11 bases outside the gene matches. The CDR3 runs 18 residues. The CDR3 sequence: CASSSIAQGVATNEKLFF. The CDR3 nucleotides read TGCGCCAGCAGCTCCATAGCCCAGGGGGTTGCAACTAATGAAAAACTGTTTTTT.